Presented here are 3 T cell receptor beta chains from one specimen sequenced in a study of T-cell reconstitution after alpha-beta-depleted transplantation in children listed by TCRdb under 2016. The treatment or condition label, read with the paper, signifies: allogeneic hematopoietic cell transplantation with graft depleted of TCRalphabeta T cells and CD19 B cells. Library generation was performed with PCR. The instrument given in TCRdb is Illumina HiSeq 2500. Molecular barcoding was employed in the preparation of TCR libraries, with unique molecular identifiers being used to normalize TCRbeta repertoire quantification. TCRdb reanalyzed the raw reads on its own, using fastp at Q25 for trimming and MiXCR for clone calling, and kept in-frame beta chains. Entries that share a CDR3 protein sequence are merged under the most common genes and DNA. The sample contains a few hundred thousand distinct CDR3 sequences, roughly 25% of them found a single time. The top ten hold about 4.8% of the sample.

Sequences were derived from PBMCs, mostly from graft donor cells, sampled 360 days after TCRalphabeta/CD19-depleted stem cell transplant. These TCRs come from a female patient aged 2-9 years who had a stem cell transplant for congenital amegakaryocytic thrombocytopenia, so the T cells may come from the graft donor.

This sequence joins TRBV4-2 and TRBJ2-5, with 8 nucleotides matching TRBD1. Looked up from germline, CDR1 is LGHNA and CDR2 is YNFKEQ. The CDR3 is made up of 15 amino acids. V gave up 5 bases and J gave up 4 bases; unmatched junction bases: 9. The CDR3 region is CASSRDRPKGETQYF. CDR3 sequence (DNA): TGTGCCAGCAGCAGGGACAGGCCCAAGGGAGAGACCCAGTACTTC.

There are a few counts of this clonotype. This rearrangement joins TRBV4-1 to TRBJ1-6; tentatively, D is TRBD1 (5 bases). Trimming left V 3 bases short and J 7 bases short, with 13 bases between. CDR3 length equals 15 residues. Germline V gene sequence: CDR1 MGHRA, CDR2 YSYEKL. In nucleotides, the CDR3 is TGCGCCAGCAGCCAGACAGTGGTGATGAATTCACCCCTCCACTTT. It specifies CASSQTVVMNSPLHF.

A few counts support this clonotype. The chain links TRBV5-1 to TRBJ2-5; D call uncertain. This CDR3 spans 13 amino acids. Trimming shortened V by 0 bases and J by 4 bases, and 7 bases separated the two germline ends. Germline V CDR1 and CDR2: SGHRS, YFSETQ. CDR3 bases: TGCGCCAGCAGCTTGGATACCCCAGAGACCCAGTACTTC. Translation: CASSLDTPETQYF.